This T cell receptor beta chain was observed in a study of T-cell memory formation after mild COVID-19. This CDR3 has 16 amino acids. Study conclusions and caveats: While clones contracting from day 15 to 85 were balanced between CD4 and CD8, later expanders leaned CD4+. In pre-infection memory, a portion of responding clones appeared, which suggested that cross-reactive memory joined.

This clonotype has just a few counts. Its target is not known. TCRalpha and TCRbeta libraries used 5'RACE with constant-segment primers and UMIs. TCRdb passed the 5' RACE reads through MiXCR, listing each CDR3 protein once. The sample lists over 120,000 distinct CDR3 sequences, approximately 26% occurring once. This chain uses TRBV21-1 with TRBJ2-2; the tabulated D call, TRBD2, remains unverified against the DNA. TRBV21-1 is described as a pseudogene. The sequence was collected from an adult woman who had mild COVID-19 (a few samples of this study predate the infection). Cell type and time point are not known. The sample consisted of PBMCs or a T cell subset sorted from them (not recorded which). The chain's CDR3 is CASSKGRVGATGELFF. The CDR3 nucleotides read TGTGCCAGCAGCAAAGGGAGGGTCGGGGCCACCGGGGAGCTGTTTTTT.